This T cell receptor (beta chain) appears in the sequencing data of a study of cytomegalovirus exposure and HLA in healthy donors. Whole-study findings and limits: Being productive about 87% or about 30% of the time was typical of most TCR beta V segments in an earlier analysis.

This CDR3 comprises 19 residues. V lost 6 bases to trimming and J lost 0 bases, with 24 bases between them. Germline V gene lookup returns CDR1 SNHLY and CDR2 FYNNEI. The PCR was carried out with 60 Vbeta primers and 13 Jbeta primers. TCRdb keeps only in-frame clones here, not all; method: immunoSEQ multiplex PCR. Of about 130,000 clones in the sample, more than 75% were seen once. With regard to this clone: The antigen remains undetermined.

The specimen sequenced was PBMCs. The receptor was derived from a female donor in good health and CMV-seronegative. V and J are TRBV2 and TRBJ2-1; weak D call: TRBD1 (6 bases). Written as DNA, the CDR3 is TGTGCCAGCAGAGCTGGGACATGGACCTTTTATGGCTCCTACAATGAGCAGTTCTTC. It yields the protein CASRAGTWTFYGSYNEQFF.